The 22 T cell receptor beta chains listed next were all sequenced from one sample in a study of blood T cell repertoires in COVID-19. This table comes from immunoSEQ multiplex PCR, and its TCRdb copy is limited to in-frame clones, with some not included. The repertoire holds approximately 330,000 clones, approximately 86% seen once, with roughly 8.9% in the top ten. The sample taken for sequencing was peripheral blood. The receptors shown here come from a man aged 30-40 years with COVID-19, enrolled during active disease.

The chain is built from TRBV21-1 and TRBJ2-5; the table's D call of TRBD1 was not tested on the DNA. TRBV21-1 is a listed pseudogene. The CDR3 totals 16 residues. CDR3 nucleotides: TGTGCCAGCAGCAAAGATGGGACAGGGGGCAATGAGACCCAGTACTTC. It translates to CASSKDGTGGNETQYF.

This chain joins TRBV7-3 and TRBJ2-1, with D possibly being TRBD1 (5 bases). This CDR3 contains 12 residues. Looked up from germline, CDR1 is SGHTA and CDR2 is FQGTGA. The V and J ends lost 5 bases and 6 bases respectively, with 8 bases between them. CDR3 amino acids: CASSQTGNEQFF. In nucleotides, the CDR3 is TGTGCCAGCAGCCAAACAGGCAATGAGCAGTTCTTC.

The chain has TRBV14 and TRBJ2-5, with 7 bases lining up with TRBD2. The CDR3 loop spans 16 amino acids. V lost 0 bases, J lost 2 bases, and 6 bases stayed unmatched. Germline V gives CDR1 SGHDN, CDR2 FVKESK. The CDR3 nucleotides read TGTGCCAGCAGCCAAGATCCAGCGGGGATACAAGAGACCCAGTACTTC. As protein: CASSQDPAGIQETQYF.

In this sample, this clone turned up a few times. Within the sample, other DNA sequences also encode this same CDR3. V is TRBV7-9 and J is TRBJ2-1; tentatively, D is TRBD2 (5 bases). The germline V gene has CDR1 SEHNR and CDR2 FQNEAQ (reference sequence). V lost 3 bases, J lost 0 bases, and 15 bases lay in between. The CDR3 has 17 amino acids. CDR3 DNA sequence: TGTGCCAGCAGCTTCCCGTTGAGCGGCAGCTCCTACAATGAGCAGTTCTTC. Its translation is CASSFPLSGSSYNEQFF.

This chain uses TRBV5-1 with TRBJ2-5, with D hard to call. CDR1 and CDR2 (germline): SGHRS, YFSETQ. This CDR3 region has 14 residues. The V gene lost 1 base and the J gene lost 2 bases, with 9 bases spanning the gap. The CDR3 region is CASSLSPSQETQYF. The DNA for the CDR3 is TGCGCCAGCAGCTTGAGTCCCAGTCAAGAGACCCAGTACTTC.

V and J are TRBV5-1 and TRBJ1-4; 11 bases are a match to TRBD1. Germline V gene data show CDR1 as SGHRS and CDR2 as YFSETQ. The CDR3 has 15 amino acids. With V trimmed by 5 bases and J by 7 bases, 7 bases remained unmatched. CDR3: CASRRTGGEGEKLFF. For the CDR3, the DNA is TGCGCCAGCAGGCGGACAGGGGGCGAGGGTGAAAAACTGTTTTTT. The full variable domain, completed using reference TRBV5-1 and TRBJ1-4, is KAGVTQTPRYLIKTRGQQVTLSCSPISGHRSVSWYQQTPGQGLQFLFEYFSETQRNKGNFPGRFSGRQFSNSRSEMNVSTLELGDSALYLCASRRTGGEGEKLFFGSGTQLSVL.

The CDR3 protein is CASRGADTQYF. The CDR3 DNA reads as TGTGCCAGCAGAGGAGCGGATACGCAGTATTTT. This rearrangement joins TRBV11-3 to TRBJ2-3; D is undetermined. V lost 6 bases and J lost 6, with 7 bases in between. CDR1 is SGHNT and CDR2 is YENEEA in the germline V gene. This CDR3 has 11 residues.

The chain employs TRBV5-1 and TRBJ2-1, with TRBD2 identical over 7 bases. With V trimmed by 4 bases and J by 5 bases, 9 bases remained unmatched. The CDR3 sequence is 15 residues long. The V gene's germline CDR1 is SGHRS and CDR2 YFSETQ. CDR3 nucleotide sequence: TGCGCCAGCAGCCAAGCGGGACGGCCGGACAATGAGCAGTTCTTC. This codes for CASSQAGRPDNEQFF. The complete variable domain, with remaining parts taken from reference TRBV5-1 and TRBJ2-1, reads KAGVTQTPRYLIKTRGQQVTLSCSPISGHRSVSWYQQTPGQGLQFLFEYFSETQRNKGNFPGRFSGRQFSNSRSEMNVSTLELGDSALYLCASSQAGRPDNEQFFGPGTRLTVL.

This chain connects TRBV14 to TRBJ1-4; the D gene is possibly TRBD1 (5 bases). V shed 0 bases and J shed 8 bases, with 16 bases lying between them. The CDR3 is 16 residues long. CDR1 and CDR2 (germline): SGHDN, FVKESK. The CDR3 DNA reads as TGTGCCAGCAGCCAAGATCGGCTAGGGGTTGGCGAAAAACTGTTTTTT. This sequence encodes CASSQDRLGVGEKLFF.

This chain connects TRBV3-1 (or the pseudogene TRBV3-2) to TRBJ2-3, with 8 bases lining up with TRBD2. V was clipped by 3 bases and J by 4 bases; unmatched bases: 6. This CDR3 comprises 15 residues. Germline V lookup: CDR1 LGHDT, CDR2 YNNKEL (reference sequence). In DNA form, the CDR3 reads TGTGCCAGCAGCCACCCGGGACTAGGGGCAGATACGCAGTATTTT. It codes for CASSHPGLGADTQYF.

This rearrangement joins TRBV29-1 to TRBJ2-1, with 12 bases identical to TRBD2. CDR1 and CDR2 from the germline V gene are SQVTM and ANQGSEA. The V segment lost 4 bases and the J segment 4 bases; nucleotides outside the gene matches: 11. This CDR3 spans 17 amino acids. CDR3 region: CSVAALAGGKGYNEQFF. The CDR3 nucleotides read TGCAGCGTTGCTGCGCTAGCGGGGGGGAAGGGTTACAATGAGCAGTTCTTC.

A few counts support this clone. The chain employs TRBV5-1 and TRBJ2-5, with D possibly being TRBD1 (6 bases). The CDR3 runs to 14 residues. CDR1 is SGHRS, CDR2 YFSETQ, per germline. The germline V and J ends were trimmed by 2 bases and 9 bases, with 17 bases remaining between them. CDR3 sequence: CASSLEGPKGAQYF. The CDR3 region has the DNA TGCGCCAGCAGCTTAGAAGGGCCCAAGGGGGCCCAGTACTTC.

CDR3 DNA sequence: TGTGCCAGCAGCCCAGAGGCGTACGATACGCAGTATTTT. Its protein is CASSPEAYDTQYF. V usage is TRBV7-2 and J usage is TRBJ2-3; D not resolved. V was shortened by 5 bases and J by 6 bases, with 12 bases between the two germline ends. The CDR3 spans 13 residues. Germline CDR1 and CDR2: SGHTA and FQGNSA.

V usage is TRBV5-1 and J usage is TRBJ2-3, with D tentatively TRBD1 (6 bases). V was clipped by 2 bases and J by 2 bases, with 12 bases between them. CDR1 and CDR2 from the germline V gene are SGHRS and YFSETQ. The CDR3 is made up of 15 amino acids. DNA for the CDR3: TGCGCCAGCAGCTTACAGGGCTCTGTCACAGATACGCAGTATTTT. Translating gives CASSLQGSVTDTQYF.

This clone has just a few counts. This chain uses TRBV19 with TRBJ1-6, with D perhaps TRBD1 (6 bases). Trimming removed 3 bases at V and 10 bases at J, with 13 bases between. Germline lookup yields CDR1 LNHDA and CDR2 SQIVND (reference sequence). The CDR3 is made up of 14 amino acids. The CDR3 coding sequence is TGTGCCAGTAGTATGGGGCAGGGGCCCTCACCCCTCCACTTT. Amino acid sequence: CASSMGQGPSPLHF.

J is TRBJ2-7 and V is TRBV5-1, with TRBD2 matching 15 bases. The V and J ends lost 3 bases and 0 bases, in that order; junction bases with no gene match: 4. The CDR3 runs to 17 residues. CDR1 and CDR2 from the germline V gene are SGHRS and YFSETQ. CDR3: CASSSGLAGGPSYEQYF. CDR3 DNA sequence: TGCGCCAGCAGCTCGGGACTAGCGGGAGGCCCCTCCTACGAGCAGTACTTC.

The chain is built from TRBV20-1 and TRBJ1-2; 8 bases line up with TRBD1. V gave up 3 bases and J gave up 6 bases; unmatched junction bases: 6. CDR1 DFQATT and CDR2 SNEGSKA come from the germline V gene (reference sequence). CDR3 length equals 13 residues. CDR3 in amino acids: CSASSGRGHGYTF. CDR3 DNA: TGCAGTGCTAGTTCCGGCAGGGGGCATGGCTACACCTTC.

The chain has TRBV5-4 and TRBJ2-4, with TRBD2 matching 7 bases. The V gene end was trimmed by 0 bases and the J gene end by 2 bases; junction bases not matched to a gene: 5. This CDR3 comprises 16 residues. CDR1 and CDR2 from the germline V gene are SGHNT and YYREEE (reference sequence). The CDR3 reads CASSLVRGGTKNIQYF. CDR3 sequence (DNA): TGTGCCAGCAGCTTGGTACGCGGGGGAACCAAAAACATTCAGTACTTC. Based on the CDR3 plus reference TRBV5-4 and TRBJ2-4, the full variable domain is ETGVTQSPTHLIKTRGQQVTLRCSSQSGHNTVSWYQQALGQGPQFIFQYYREEENGRGNFPPRFSGLQFPNYSSELNVNALELDDSALYLCASSLVRGGTKNIQYFGAGTRLSVL.

V and J are TRBV27 and TRBJ2-7; a weak D match, TRBD1 (6 bases). V was clipped by 2 bases and J by 4 bases, with 12 bases between them. This CDR3 is built from 14 residues. The V gene's germline CDR1 is MNHEY and CDR2 SMNVEV (reference sequence). As DNA, the CDR3 is TGTGCCAGCAGTTTACAAGGCAGGGGTTACGAGCAGTACTTC. It yields the protein CASSLQGRGYEQYF.

The chain joins TRBV7-2 to TRBJ1-2, with 7 bases matching TRBD1. In germline, CDR1 is SGHTA, CDR2 FQGNSA. The CDR3 loop spans 14 amino acids. J gave up 7 bases and V 4 bases, and 9 bases lay outside the gene matches. The CDR3 sequence is CASSSIDRAGGYTF. The CDR3 nucleotides are TGTGCCAGCAGCTCCATAGACAGGGCTGGTGGCTACACCTTC.

The chain employs TRBV19 and TRBJ2-3; TRBD2 matches 8 bases. The CDR3 covers 15 residues. V lost 3 bases, J lost 5 bases, and 7 bases stayed unmatched. Germline loops: CDR1 LNHDA, CDR2 SQIVND (reference sequence). The CDR3, as DNA: TGTGCCAGTAGTATCCTAGCGGGCTCCAAAGATACGCAGTATTTT. Protein: CASSILAGSKDTQYF.

This chain connects TRBV7-9 to TRBJ1-1; D is possibly TRBD1 (6 bases). V was pared by 3 bases and J by 11 bases, with 10 bases between. This CDR3 region has 11 residues. Germline assignment: CDR1 SEHNR and CDR2 FQNEAQ (reference sequence). CDR3 DNA: TGTGCCAGCAGCTTCTCTACAGGGGCTTTCTTT. Translated, it gives CASSFSTGAFF.